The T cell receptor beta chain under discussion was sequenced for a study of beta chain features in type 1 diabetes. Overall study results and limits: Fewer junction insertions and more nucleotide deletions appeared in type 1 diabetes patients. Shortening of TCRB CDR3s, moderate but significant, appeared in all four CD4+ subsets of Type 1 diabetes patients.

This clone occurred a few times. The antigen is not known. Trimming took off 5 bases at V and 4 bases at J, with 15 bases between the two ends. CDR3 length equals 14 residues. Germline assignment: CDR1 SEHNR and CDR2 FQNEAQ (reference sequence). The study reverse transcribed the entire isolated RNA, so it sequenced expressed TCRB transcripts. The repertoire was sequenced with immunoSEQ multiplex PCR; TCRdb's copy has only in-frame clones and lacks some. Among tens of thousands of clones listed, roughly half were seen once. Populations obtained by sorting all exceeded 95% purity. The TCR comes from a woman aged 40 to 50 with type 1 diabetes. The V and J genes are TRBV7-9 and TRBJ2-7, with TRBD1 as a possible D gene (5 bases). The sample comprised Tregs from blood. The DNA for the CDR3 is TGTGCCAGCAGCCCAGGGTCCCAAGGGTACGAGCAGTACTTC. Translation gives CASSPGSQGYEQYF.